This T cell receptor beta chain appears in the sequencing data of a study of Graves' ophthalmopathy and Graves' hyperthyroidism (dated 2018 in TCRdb). Some background on the complete study: Peripheral blood was collected at initial diagnosis, before any treatment. The study used TCR beta repertoire signatures to distinguish Graves' ophthalmopathy from Graves' hyperthyroidism and to predict progression to ophthalmopathy. In total, 135 blood samples were TCR-sequenced: some 43 ophthalmopathy, some 75 hyperthyroidism and some 17 hyperthyroidism-to-ophthalmopathy patients. To explore V-J signatures distinguishing ophthalmopathy from hyperthyroidism, a discovery set of under 110 patients (43 ophthalmopathy, roughly 56 stable hyperthyroidism) was enrolled. The independent validation cohort included approximately 19 hyperthyroidism patients plus 17 patients who later progressed from hyperthyroidism to ophthalmopathy. In six hyperthyroidism patients, the T-cell repertoire of thyroid tissue was compared with the T-cell repertoire of blood. Once sampling was done, hyperthyroidism patients were given methimazole at a starting dose of 30 mg daily, while ophthalmopathy patients were given high-dose intravenous methylprednisolone.

What the work shows at the level of the full study, not this receptor alone: In validation, the model predicted ophthalmopathy progression with about 71% sensitivity and around 72% specificity; some 13 predicted patients were CT-confirmed with GO in a median of 6.5 months. Among expanded thyroid clonotypes with frequency above 0.001, most also showed up in blood, which suggests that blood repertoires may reflect the thyroid immune response. No statistical method was used to predetermine the sample size, and group allocation was not hidden from the investigators. The 13-signature model separated ophthalmopathy from stable hyperthyroidism with 85% to 90% sensitivity and 81.08% specificity in cross-validation, and 80%/75% in the test set.

For repertoire sequencing, the TCR beta CDR3 regions were amplified from RNA transcripts. The first round was an RT-PCR using HTBI primers with the Qiagen OneStep RT-PCR kit, and this first round was followed by a second-round multiplex PCR, then size selection and purification. Sequencing of the libraries was carried out on an Illumina HiSeq2000 in paired-end mode with 100 bp reads. As for the original processing: SOAPnuke was used for read processing, and reads with adapters, uncalled bases, a mean Phred below 15, or no exact constant-primer or identifier match were discarded. COPE v1.2.5 was used to merge high-quality paired reads. Each unique nucleotide sequence was defined as a clonotype, and clonotypes were aligned to IMGT TRB V, D and J references with MiTCR v1.1. The analysis was limited to V-J combinations with a frequency above 0.0001, which together covered 99.2% of the repertoires. A TCR clonal expansion and chaos score per V-J combination was defined as the ratio of F50 clonal expansion to chaos observed in the TCRdist matrix. Welch's t-statistics and random forest were used to reduce the features to around 13 V-J combinations, which were then used as input to a naive Bayes classifier. The Morisita-Horn index was used to measure how similar the thyroid and blood repertoires were. TCRdb reran the public reads through fastp at Q25 and MiXCR, keeping productive beta chains. Rows are unified per CDR3 protein, each entry keeping the most common DNA and genes. The V and J calls shown here were made by TCRdb, not taken from the authors' results. The sample records 650,000 to 900,000 distinct CDR3 sequences, 35% to 50% of which are singletons. Jointly, the top ten make up approximately 46% of the sample.

Ophthalmopathy patients had moderately to severely active disease, Clinical Activity Score of at least 3, NOSPECS grade of at least 4, and disease duration under 3 months. Anyone with other autoimmune diseases, uncontrolled infections, pregnancy or lactation was excluded from the study. Diagnosis was based on clinical symptoms, serum thyroxine, TRAb, thyroid ultrasound and orbital computed tomography. PBMCs were isolated from 7.5 to 10 ml of fresh peripheral blood by Ficoll-Paque density gradient centrifugation. Total RNA was extracted with Trizol reagent and quality-checked on an Agilent 2100 Bioanalyzer. The CDR3 spans 14 residues, from the cysteine through the phenylalanine. Only the CDR3 region is kept as DNA, spanning 42 bases read in frame from base 1. From a lookup of the germline V gene, CDR1 and CDR2 are ENHRY and SYGVKD. As regards this clonotype: This clone's antigen is unknown. The junction differs from germline at one of its ends, possibly a read error.

This sequence was found in an adult man with Graves' ophthalmopathy. What was sequenced was peripheral blood. In this chain, TRBV10-3 is recombined with TRBJ2-6; the central 9 bases match TRBD1. The CDR3 reads CAISTTTGGNTEAF. The DNA is as follows: TGTGCCATCAGTACGACCACAGGGGGCAATACTGAAGCTTTC.